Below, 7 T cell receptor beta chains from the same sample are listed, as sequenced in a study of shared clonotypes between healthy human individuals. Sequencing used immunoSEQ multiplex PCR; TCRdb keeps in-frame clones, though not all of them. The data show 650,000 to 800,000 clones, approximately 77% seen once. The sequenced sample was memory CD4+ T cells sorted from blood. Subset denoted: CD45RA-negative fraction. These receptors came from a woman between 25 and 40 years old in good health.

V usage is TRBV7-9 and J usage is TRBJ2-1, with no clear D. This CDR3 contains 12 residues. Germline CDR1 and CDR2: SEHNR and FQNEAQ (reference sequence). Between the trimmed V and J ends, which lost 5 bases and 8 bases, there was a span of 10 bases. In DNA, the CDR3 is TGTGCCAGCAGCGCGGTGGGCTATGAGCAGTTCTTC. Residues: CASSAVGYEQFF.

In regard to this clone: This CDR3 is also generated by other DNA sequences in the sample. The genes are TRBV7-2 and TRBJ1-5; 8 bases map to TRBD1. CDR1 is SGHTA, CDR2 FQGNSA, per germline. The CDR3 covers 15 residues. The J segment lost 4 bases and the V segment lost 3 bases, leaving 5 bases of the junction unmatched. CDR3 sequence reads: CASSFGQGLNQPQHF. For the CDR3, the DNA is TGTGCCAGCAGCTTTGGACAGGGATTAAATCAGCCCCAGCATTTT.

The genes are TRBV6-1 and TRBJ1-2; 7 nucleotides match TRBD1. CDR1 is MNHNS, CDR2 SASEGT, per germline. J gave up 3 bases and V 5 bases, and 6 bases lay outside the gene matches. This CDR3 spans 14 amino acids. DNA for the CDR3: TGTGCCAGCAGTCCCAGGGGGGCAGACTATGGCTACACCTTC. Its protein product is CASSPRGADYGYTF.

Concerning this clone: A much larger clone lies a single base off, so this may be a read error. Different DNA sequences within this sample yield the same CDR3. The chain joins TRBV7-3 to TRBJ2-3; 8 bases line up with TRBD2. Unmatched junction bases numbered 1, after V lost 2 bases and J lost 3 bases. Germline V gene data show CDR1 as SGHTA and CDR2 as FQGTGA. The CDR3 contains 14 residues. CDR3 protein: CASSLGGRTDTQYF. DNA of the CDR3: TGTGCCAGCAGCTTAGGCGGGAGGACAGATACGCAGTATTTT.

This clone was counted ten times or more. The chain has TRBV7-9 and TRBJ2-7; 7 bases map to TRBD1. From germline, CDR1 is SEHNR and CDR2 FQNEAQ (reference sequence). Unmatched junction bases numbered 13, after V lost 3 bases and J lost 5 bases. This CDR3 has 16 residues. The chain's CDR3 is CASSLPRAGGEDEQYF. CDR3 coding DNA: TGTGCCAGCAGCTTGCCTCGGGCAGGGGGAGAGGACGAGCAGTACTTC. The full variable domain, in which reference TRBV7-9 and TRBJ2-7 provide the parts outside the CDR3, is DTGVSQNPRHKITKRGQNVTFRCDPISEHNRLYWYRQTLGQGPEFLTYFQNEAQLEKSRLLSDRFSAERPKGSFSTLEIQRTEQGDSAMYLCASSLPRAGGEDEQYFGPGTRLTVT.

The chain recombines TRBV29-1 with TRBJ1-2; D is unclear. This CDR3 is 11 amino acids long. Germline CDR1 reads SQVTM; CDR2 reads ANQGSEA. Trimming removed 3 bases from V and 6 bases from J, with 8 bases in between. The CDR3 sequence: CSVERANGYTF. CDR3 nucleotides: TGCAGCGTTGAGAGGGCTAATGGCTACACCTTC.

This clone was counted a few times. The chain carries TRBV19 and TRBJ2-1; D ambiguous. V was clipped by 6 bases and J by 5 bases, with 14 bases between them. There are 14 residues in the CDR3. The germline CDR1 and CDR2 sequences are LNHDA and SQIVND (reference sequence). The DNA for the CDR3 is TGTGCCAGTAGCCCCCACCGGACGCACAATGAGCAGTTCTTC. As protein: CASSPHRTHNEQFF.